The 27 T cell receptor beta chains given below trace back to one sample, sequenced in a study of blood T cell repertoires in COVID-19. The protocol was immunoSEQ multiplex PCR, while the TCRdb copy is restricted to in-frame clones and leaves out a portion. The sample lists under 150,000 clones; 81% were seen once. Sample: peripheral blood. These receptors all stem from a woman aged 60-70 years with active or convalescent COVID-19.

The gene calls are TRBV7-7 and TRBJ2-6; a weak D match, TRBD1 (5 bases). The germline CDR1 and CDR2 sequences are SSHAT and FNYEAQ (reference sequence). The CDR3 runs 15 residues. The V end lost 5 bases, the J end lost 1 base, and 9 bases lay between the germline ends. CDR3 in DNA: TGTGCCAGCAGCCATGACAGTTCTGGGGCCAACGTCCTGACTTTC. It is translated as CASSHDSSGANVLTF.

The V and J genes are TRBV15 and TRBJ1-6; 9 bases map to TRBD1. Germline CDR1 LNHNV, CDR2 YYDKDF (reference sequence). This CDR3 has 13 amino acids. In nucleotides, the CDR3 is TGTGCAGGACAGGGGAATTATAATTCACCCCTCCACTTT. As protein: CAGQGNYNSPLHF.

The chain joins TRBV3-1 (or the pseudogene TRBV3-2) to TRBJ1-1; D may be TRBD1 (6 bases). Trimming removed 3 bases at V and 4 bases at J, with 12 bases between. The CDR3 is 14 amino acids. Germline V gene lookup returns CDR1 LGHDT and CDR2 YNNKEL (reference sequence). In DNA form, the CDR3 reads TGTGCCAGCAGCCACCAGGGGCTCGGCACTGAAGCTTTCTTT. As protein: CASSHQGLGTEAFF.

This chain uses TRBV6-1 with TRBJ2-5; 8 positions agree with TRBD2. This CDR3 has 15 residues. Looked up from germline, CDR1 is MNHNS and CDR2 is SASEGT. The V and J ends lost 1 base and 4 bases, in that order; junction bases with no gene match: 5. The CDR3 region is CASSEGLAWAETQYF. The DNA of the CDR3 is TGTGCCAGCAGTGAAGGACTAGCGTGGGCAGAGACCCAGTACTTC.

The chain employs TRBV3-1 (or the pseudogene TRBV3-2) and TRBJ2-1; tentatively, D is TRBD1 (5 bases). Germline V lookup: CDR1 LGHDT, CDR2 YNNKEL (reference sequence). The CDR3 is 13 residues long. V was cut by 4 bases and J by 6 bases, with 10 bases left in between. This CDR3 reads CASSPFRGNEQFF. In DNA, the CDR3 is TGTGCCAGCAGCCCTTTTAGGGGCAATGAGCAGTTCTTC.

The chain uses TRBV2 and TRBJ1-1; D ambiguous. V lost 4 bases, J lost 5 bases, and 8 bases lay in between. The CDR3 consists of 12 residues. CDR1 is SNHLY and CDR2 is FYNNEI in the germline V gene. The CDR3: CASSAPGTEAFF. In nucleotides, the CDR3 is TGTGCCAGCAGTGCCCCGGGAACTGAAGCTTTCTTT.

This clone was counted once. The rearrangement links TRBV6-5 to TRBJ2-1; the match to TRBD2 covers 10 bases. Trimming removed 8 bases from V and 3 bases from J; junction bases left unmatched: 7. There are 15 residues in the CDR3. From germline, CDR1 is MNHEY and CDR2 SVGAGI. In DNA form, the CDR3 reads TGTGCCAGCTTTAGCGGGAGGCTTGACTACAATGAGCAGTTCTTC. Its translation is CASFSGRLDYNEQFF.

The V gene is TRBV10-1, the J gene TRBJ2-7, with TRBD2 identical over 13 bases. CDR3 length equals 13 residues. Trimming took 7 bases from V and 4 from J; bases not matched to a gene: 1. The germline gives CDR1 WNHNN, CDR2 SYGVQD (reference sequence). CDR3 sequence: CASKTSGGYEQYV. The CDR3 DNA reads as TGCGCCAGCAAGACTAGCGGGGGGTACGAGCAGTACGTC.

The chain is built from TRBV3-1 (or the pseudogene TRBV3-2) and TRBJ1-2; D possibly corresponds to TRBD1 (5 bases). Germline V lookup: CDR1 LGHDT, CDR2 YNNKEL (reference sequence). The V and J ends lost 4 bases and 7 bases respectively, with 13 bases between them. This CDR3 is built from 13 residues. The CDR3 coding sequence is TGTGCCAGCAGCCCGAGGGGAGGGTCTGGCTACACCTTC. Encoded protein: CASSPRGGSGYTF.

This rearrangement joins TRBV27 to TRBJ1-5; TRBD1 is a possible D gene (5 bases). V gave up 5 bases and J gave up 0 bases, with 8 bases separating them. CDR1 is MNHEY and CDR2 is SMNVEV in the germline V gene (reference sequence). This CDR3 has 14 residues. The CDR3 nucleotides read TGTGCCAGCAGTCTCCAGGGTAGCAATCAGCCCCAGCATTTT. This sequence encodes CASSLQGSNQPQHF.

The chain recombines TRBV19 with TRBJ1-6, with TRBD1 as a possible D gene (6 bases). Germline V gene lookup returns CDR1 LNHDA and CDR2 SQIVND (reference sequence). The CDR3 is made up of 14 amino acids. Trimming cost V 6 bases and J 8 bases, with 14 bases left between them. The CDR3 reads CASSLARGDSPLHF. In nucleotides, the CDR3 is TGTGCCAGTAGCTTAGCCAGGGGCGATTCACCCCTCCACTTT.

The CDR3 spells CASSLATAAGKQFF. The CDR3 DNA is TGTGCCAGCAGCTTAGCCACAGCGGCAGGTAAGCAGTTCTTC. The V and J genes are TRBV7-2 and TRBJ2-1; TRBD2 might be the D (5 bases). The CDR3 runs to 14 residues. V was clipped by 0 bases and J by 11 bases, with 14 bases between them. Germline V CDR1 and CDR2: SGHTA, FQGNSA.

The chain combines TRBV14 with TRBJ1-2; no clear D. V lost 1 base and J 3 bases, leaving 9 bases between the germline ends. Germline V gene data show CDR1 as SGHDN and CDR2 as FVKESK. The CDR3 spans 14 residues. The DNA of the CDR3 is TGTGCCAGCAGCCAAGGAGGCTACCACTATGGCTACACCTTC. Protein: CASSQGGYHYGYTF.

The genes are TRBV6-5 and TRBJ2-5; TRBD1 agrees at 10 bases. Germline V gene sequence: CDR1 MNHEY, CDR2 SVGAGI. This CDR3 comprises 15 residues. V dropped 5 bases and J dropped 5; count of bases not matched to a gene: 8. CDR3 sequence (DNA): TGTGCCAGCAGTCGAACGACAGGGGGCGTTGAGACCCAGTACTTC. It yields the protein CASSRTTGGVETQYF.

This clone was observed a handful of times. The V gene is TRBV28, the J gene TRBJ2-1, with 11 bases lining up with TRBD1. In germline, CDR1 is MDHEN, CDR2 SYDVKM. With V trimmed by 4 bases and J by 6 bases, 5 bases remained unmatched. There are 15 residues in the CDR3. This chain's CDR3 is CASSSSGTGGNEQFF. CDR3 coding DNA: TGTGCCAGCAGTTCTTCCGGGACAGGGGGCAATGAGCAGTTCTTC.

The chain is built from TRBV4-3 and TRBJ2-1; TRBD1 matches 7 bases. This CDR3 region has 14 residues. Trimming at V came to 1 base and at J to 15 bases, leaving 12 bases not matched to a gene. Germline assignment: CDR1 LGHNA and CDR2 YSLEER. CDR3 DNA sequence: TGCGCCAGCAGCCAAGCCCGGGGACCGGACAGGCCGTTCTTC. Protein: CASSQARGPDRPFF.

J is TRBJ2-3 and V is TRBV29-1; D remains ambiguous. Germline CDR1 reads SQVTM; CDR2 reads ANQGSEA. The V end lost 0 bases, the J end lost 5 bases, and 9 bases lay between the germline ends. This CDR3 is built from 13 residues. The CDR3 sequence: CSVEEPRGDTQYF. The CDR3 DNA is TGCAGCGTTGAAGAACCGAGAGGAGATACGCAGTATTTT.

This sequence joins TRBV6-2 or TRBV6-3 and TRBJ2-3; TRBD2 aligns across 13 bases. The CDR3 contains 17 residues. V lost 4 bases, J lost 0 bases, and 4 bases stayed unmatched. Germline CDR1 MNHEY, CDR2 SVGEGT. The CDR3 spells CASSSGTSGISTDTQYF. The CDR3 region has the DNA TGTGCCAGCAGTTCCGGGACTAGCGGGATCAGCACAGATACGCAGTATTTT.

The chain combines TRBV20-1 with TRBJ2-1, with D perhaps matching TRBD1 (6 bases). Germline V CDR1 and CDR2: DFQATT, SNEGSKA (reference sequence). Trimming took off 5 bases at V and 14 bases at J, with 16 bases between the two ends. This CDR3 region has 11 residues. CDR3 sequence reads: CSAPYRVGEFF. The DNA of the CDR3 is TGCAGTGCTCCTTACAGGGTTGGAGAGTTCTTC.

As DNA, the CDR3 is TGCGCCAGCAGCCCCGTTGGGGGCGTGGGAGAGACCCAGTACTTC. Amino acid sequence: CASSPVGGVGETQYF. The V call is TRBV5-1, the J call TRBJ2-5; D is perhaps TRBD1 (6 bases). CDR1 and CDR2 from the germline V gene are SGHRS and YFSETQ. The CDR3 runs 15 residues. V was shortened by 4 bases and J by 4 bases, with 17 bases between the two germline ends. Filled out from reference TRBV5-1 and TRBJ2-5, the complete variable domain reads KAGVTQTPRYLIKTRGQQVTLSCSPISGHRSVSWYQQTPGQGLQFLFEYFSETQRNKGNFPGRFSGRQFSNSRSEMNVSTLELGDSALYLCASSPVGGVGETQYFGPGTRLLVL.

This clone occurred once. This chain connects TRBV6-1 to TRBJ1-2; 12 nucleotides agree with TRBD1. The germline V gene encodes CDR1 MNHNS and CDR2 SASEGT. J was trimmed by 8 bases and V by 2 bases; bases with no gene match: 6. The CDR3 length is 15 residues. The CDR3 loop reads CASSEKGQGAWGYTF. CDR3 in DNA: TGTGCCAGCAGTGAAAAGGGACAGGGGGCATGGGGCTACACCTTC.

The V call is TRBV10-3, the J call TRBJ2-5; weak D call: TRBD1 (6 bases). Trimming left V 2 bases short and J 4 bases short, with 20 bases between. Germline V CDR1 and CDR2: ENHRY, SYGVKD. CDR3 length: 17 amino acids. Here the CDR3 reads CAISEVGVGGFGETQYF. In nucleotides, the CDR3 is TGTGCCATCAGTGAGGTCGGAGTAGGGGGTTTCGGAGAGACCCAGTACTTC.

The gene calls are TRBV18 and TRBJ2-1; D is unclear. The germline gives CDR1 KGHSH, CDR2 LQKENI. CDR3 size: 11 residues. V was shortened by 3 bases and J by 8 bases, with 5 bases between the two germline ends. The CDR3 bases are TGTGCCAGCTCACCCGGGTATGAGCAGTTCTTC. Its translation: CASSPGYEQFF.

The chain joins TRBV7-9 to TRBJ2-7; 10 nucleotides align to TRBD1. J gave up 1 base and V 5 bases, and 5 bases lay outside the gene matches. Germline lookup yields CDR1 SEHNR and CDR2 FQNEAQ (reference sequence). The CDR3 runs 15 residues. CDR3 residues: CASSPTDRGSYEQYF. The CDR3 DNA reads TGTGCCAGCAGCCCCACGGACAGGGGGTCCTACGAGCAGTACTTC.

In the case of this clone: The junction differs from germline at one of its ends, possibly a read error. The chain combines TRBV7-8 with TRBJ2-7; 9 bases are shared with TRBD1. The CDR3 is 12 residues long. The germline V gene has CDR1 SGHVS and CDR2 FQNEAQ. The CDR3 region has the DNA TGTGCCAGCAGCTTACACCCGGGACAGGGCATCTTC. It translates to CASSLHPGQGIF.

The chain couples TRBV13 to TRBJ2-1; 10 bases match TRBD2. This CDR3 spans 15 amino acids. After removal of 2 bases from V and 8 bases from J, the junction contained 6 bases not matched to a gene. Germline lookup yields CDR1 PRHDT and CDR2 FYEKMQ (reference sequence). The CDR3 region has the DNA TGTGCCAGCAGCTTAAGGAGCGGGGGGGCCCATGAGCAGTTCTTC. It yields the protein CASSLRSGGAHEQFF.

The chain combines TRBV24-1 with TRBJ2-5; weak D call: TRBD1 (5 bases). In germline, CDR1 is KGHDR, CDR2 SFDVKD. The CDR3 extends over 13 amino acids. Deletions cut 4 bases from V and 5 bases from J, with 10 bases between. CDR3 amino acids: CATSERNRETQYF. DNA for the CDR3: TGTGCCACCAGTGAAAGAAACAGGGAGACCCAGTACTTC.